Shown below are 3 T cell receptor beta chains from a single sample sequenced in a study of cytomegalovirus exposure and HLA in healthy donors. The PCR had 60 Vbeta and 13 Jbeta primers. This table comes from immunoSEQ multiplex PCR, and its TCRdb copy is limited to in-frame clones, with some not included. This sample has more than 95,000 clones, with more than 60% found just once. Sequenced: PBMCs. Source of these receptors: a woman between 50 and 59 years old in good health and CMV-seropositive.

The chain links TRBV7-2 to TRBJ1-1, with 7 bases lining up with TRBD1. This CDR3 contains 15 residues. V lost 1 base to trimming and J lost 5 bases; unmatched junction nucleotides: 7. The germline gives CDR1 SGHTA, CDR2 FQGNSA. The CDR3 DNA reads TGTGCCAGCAGCTTAGGAGGGGGCGGAGGTACTGAAGCTTTCTTT. This sequence encodes CASSLGGGGGTEAFF.

J is TRBJ2-2 and V is TRBV18; D is ambiguous. The germline V gene encodes CDR1 KGHSH and CDR2 LQKENI. The CDR3 runs to 12 residues. With 3 bases removed from V and 7 bases from J, the gap between germline ends came to 6 bases. The CDR3 sequence: CASSPAVGELFF. The CDR3 DNA reads TGTGCCAGCTCACCGGCGGTCGGGGAGCTGTTTTTT.

This clone has just a few counts. CDR3 in amino acids: CASNLWTQGAAFF. The DNA of the CDR3 is TGTGCCAGCAACCTATGGACCCAGGGTGCAGCTTTCTTT. V usage is TRBV7-2 and J usage is TRBJ1-1; D perhaps matches TRBD1 (5 bases). CDR1 and CDR2 (germline): SGHTA, FQGNSA. This CDR3 region has 13 residues. The V end was cut by 7 bases, the J end by 10 bases, with 19 bases between.